This T cell receptor (beta chain) was documented in a study of tumor-infiltrating lymphocytes in primary liver carcinoma. Study at large: Subjects presented with primary liver carcinoma managed by surgical resection. General study findings and limits: Whereas tumor region pairs overlapped more, tumor-adjacent and tumor-blood pairs overlapped less.

TCR beta cDNA was reverse-transcribed from roughly 520 ng of total RNA. The reaction used a constant-region primer and ProtoScript II reverse transcriptase. Sequencing libraries for TCR beta derived from three nested multiplex PCR rounds that used slightly modified ARM-PCR. The opening two PCR rounds, about 11 cycles each, paired TRBV1-TRBV30 forward primers with a C-beta reverse primer. TCRdb itself ran the multiplex PCR reads through MiXCR, one entry per CDR3 protein. The data contain about 200,000 distinct CDR3 sequences, less than 70% of them singletons. The CDR3 runs to 15 residues. Germline V gene lookup returns CDR1 SGHVS and CDR2 FQNEAQ. Extraction also yielded germline DNA, while blood RNA was obtained from unsorted whole blood. The study enrolled treatment-naive patients with chronic HBV infection. A remark on this clonotype: The antigen is undetermined. Without the conserved terminal phenylalanine or tryptophan, this CDR3 likely stems from a read error.

V usage is TRBV7-8 and J usage is TRBJ1-1; TRBD1 is a possible D gene (6 bases). The sequenced material came from peripheral blood. This clonotype was sampled from an older woman with primary liver carcinoma and hepatitis B virus infection. This chain's CDR3 is CASSLARRGNTEAFL. CDR3 coding DNA: TGTGCCAGCAGCTTAGCGCGCAGGGGAAACACCGAAGCTTTCTTA.